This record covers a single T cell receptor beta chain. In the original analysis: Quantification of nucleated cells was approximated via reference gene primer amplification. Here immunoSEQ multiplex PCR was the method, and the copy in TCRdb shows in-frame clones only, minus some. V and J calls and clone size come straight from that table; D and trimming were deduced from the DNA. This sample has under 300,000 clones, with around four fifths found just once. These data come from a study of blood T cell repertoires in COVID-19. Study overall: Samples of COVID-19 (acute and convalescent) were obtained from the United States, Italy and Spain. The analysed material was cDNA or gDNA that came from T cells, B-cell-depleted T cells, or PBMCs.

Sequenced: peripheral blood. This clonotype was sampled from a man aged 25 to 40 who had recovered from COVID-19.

The CDR3 spells CANAGLEWVWTQYF. The CDR3 DNA is TGTGCCAACGCCGGACTCGAGTGGGTATGGACCCAGTACTTC. The chain has TRBV6-5 and TRBJ2-5; a weak D match, TRBD2 (5 bases). CDR1 MNHEY and CDR2 SVGAGI come from the germline V gene. V was shortened by 10 bases and J by 7 bases, with 22 bases between the two germline ends. This CDR3 has 14 amino acids.